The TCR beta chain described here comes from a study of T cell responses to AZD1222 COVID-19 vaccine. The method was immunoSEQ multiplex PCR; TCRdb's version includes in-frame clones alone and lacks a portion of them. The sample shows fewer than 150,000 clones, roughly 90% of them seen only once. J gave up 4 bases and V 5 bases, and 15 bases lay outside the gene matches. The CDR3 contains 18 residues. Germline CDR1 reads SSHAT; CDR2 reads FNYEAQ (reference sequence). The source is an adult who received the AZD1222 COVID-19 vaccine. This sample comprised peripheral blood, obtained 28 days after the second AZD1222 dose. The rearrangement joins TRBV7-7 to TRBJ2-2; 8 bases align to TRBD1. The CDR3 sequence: CASSPITLGQGSTGELFF. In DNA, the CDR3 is TGTGCCAGCAGCCCGATTACATTAGGACAGGGTTCCACCGGGGAGCTGTTTTTT.